The clone carrying this TCR beta chain appeared a single time. Its antigen is not known. This sample stems from a study of T cells in Graves' hyperthyroidism and ophthalmopathy. Overall study results and limits: Separation of ophthalmopathy from stable hyperthyroidism was achieved by a 13 V-J model.

Losses at the gene ends were 6 bases for V and 7 bases for J; bases not matched to a gene: 6. This CDR3 spans 13 amino acids. Per the germline V gene, CDR1 is SNHLY and CDR2 is FYNNEI. Researchers amplified the TCR beta CDR3 regions from RNA transcripts. The HTBI primer set served for first-round RT-PCR of the TCR CDR3. MiXCR, run by TCRdb on the multiplex PCR reads, gives a single entry per CDR3 protein. The top ten hold 34% of the sample, which has about 47,000 distinct CDR3 sequences, approximately 50% seen once. Patients were excluded for uncontrolled infection, other autoimmune disease, pregnancy or lactation.

The chain employs TRBV2 and TRBJ1-2; 9 bases map to TRBD1. This TCR came from a man aged 18 to 35 with Graves' hyperthyroidism. The sequencing sample was made of peripheral blood or thyroid tissue (not recorded which). For the CDR3, the DNA is TGTGCCAGCAGGGTGACAGGGGGACGTGGCTACACCTTC. As protein: CASRVTGGRGYTF.